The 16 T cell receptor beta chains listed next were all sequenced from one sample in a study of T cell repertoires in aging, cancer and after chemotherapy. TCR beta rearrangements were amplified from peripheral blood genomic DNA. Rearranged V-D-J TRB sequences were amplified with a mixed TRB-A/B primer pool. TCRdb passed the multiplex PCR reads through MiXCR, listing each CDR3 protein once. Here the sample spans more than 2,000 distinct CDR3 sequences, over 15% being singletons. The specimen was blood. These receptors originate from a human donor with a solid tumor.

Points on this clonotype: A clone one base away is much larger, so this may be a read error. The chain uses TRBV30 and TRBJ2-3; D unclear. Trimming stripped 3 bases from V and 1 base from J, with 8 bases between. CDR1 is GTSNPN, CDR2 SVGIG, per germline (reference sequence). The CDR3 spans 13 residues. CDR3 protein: CAWRVRGTDTQYF. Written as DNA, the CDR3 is TGTGCCTGGAGGGTTAGGGGCACAGATACGCAGTATTTT.

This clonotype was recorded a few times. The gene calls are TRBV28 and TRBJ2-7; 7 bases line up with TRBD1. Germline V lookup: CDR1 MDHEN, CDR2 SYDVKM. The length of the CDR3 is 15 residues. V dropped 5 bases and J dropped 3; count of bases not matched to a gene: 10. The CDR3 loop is CASSPFSGTDYEQYF. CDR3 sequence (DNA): TGTGCCAGCAGTCCATTCTCCGGGACAGACTACGAGCAGTACTTC.

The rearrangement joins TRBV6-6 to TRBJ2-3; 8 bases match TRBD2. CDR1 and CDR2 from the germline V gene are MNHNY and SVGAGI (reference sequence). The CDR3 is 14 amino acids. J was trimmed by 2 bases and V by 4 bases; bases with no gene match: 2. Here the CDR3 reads CASSSTSDTDTQYF. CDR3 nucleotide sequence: TGTGCCAGCAGTTCGACTAGCGACACAGATACGCAGTATTTT.

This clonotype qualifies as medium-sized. CDR3 residues: CASSQNMNTEAFF. The CDR3 DNA reads TGTGCCAGCAGTCAGAACATGAACACTGAAGCTTTCTTT. The gene calls are TRBV6-1 and TRBJ1-1; no reliable D call. CDR3 length: 13 amino acids. The V gene lost 5 bases and the J gene lost 0 bases, with 7 bases spanning the gap. Germline V CDR1 and CDR2: MNHNS, SASEGT.

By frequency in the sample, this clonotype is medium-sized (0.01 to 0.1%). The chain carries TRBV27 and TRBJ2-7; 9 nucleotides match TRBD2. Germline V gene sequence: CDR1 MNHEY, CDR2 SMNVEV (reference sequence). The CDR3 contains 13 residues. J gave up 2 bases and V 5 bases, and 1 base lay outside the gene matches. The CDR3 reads CASSLAGTYEQYF. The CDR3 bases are TGTGCCAGCAGTCTAGCGGGAACCTACGAGCAGTACTTC.

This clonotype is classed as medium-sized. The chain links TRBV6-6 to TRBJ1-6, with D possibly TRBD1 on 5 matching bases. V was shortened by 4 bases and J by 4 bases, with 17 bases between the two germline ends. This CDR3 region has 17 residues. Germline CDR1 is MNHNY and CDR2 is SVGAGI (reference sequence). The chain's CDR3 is CASSWGGGWEYNSPLHF. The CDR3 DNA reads TGTGCCAGCAGTTGGGGTGGGGGGTGGGAGTATAATTCACCCCTCCACTTT.

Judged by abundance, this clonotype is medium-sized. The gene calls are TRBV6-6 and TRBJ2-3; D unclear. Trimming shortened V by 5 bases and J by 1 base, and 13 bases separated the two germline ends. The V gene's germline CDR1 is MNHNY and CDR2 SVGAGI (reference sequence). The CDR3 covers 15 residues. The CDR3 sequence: CASSHTTMGTDTQYF. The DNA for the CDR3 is TGTGCCAGCAGTCACACTACGATGGGCACAGATACGCAGTATTTT.

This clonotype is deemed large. CDR3 residues: CASSEGSYTF. In DNA form, the CDR3 reads TGTGCCAGCAGTGAAGGAAGCTACACCTTC. The chain employs TRBV6-1 and TRBJ1-2; D is ambiguous. The germline CDR1 and CDR2 sequences are MNHNS and SASEGT. With 1 base removed from V and 9 bases from J, the gap between germline ends came to 3 bases. The CDR3 extends over 10 amino acids.

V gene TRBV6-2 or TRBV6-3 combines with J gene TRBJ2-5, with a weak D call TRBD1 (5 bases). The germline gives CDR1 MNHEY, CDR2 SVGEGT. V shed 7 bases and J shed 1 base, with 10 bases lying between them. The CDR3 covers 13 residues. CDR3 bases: TGTGCCAGCACCCGACAGCCCCAAGAGACCCAGTACTTC. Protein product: CASTRQPQETQYF.

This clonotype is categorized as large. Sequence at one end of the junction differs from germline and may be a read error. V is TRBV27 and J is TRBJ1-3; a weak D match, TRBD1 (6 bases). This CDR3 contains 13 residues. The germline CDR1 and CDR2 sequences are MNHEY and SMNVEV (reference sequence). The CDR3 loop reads CASRPIQGTTIYF. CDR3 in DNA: TGTGCCAGCAGACCGATACAGGGAACCACCATATATTTT.

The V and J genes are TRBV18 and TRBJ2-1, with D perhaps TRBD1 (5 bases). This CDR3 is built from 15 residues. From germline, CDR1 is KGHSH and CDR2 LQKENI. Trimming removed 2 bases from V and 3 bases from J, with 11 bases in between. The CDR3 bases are TGTGCCAGCTCACCAGGGGCAGGGAACTACAATGAGCAGTTCTTC. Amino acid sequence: CASSPGAGNYNEQFF.

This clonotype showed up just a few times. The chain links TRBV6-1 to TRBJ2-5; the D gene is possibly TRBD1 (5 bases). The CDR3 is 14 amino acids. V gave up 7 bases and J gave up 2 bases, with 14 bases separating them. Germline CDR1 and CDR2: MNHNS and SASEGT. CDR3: CASTLTTAQETQYF. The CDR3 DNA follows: TGTGCCAGCACCTTAACGACAGCGCAAGAGACCCAGTACTTC.

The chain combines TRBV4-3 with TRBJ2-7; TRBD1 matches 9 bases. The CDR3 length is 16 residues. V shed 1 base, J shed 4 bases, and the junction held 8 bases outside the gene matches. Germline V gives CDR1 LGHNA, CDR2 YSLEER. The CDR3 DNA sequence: TGCGCCAGCAGCCAAGCTACGACAGGGGGGTTTTACGAGCAGTACTTC. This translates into CASSQATTGGFYEQYF.

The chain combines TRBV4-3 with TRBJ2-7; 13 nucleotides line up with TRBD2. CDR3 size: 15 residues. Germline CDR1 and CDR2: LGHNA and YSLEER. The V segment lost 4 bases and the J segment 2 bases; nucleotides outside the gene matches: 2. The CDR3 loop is CASSRGTSGAYEQYF. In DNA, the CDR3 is TGCGCCAGCAGCCGAGGGACTAGCGGGGCCTACGAGCAGTACTTC.

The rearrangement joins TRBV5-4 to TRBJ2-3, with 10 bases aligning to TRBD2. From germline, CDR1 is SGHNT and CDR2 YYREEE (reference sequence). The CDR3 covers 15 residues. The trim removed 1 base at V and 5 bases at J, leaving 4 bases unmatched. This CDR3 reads CASSLSSGSGDTQYF. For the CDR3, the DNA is TGTGCCAGCAGCTTGTCTAGCGGGAGTGGAGATACGCAGTATTTT.

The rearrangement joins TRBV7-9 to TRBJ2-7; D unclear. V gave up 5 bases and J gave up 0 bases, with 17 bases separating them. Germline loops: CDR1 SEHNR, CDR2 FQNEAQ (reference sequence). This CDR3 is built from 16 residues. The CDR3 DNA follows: TGTGCCAGCAGCCCTTCTCCAAGACGGAGCTCCTACGAGCAGTACTTC. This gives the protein CASSPSPRRSSYEQYF.